The 2 T cell receptor beta chains reported below all come from one sample, sequenced in a study of blood T cell repertoires in COVID-19. TCRdb keeps only in-frame clones here, not all; method: immunoSEQ multiplex PCR. This sample has 200,000 or so clones, with about 82% found just once. Sequencing used peripheral blood. The receptors come from a woman aged 25 to 39 with acute or convalescent COVID-19.

The chain carries TRBV27 and TRBJ1-3; 7 positions match TRBD1. CDR3 length equals 15 residues. Germline CDR1 MNHEY, CDR2 SMNVEV (reference sequence). Losses at the gene ends were 5 bases for V and 6 bases for J; bases not matched to a gene: 10. CDR3 residues: CASSQGGRGSNTIYF. In DNA, the CDR3 is TGTGCCAGCAGTCAAGGGGGCAGGGGATCAAACACCATATATTTT.

This sequence joins TRBV9 and TRBJ2-3; no firm D call. Per the germline V gene, CDR1 is SGDLS and CDR2 is YYNGEE. The V end was cut by 4 bases, the J end by 2 bases, with 5 bases between. The CDR3 has 12 residues. The CDR3 nucleotides are TGTGCCAGCAGCATCTACACAGATACGCAGTATTTT. This gives the protein CASSIYTDTQYF.